Listed here are 24 T cell receptor beta chains from one sample, sequenced in a study of graft-versus-host responses after intestinal transplantation. These receptors lack a known antigen. The table came from immunoSEQ multiplex PCR; TCRdb's copy has only in-frame clones and leaves some out. The sample contains over 65,000 clones, more than 85% of which appear only once. The sample here was unstimulated CD8+ T cells sorted from spleen or lymph node cells, taken before transplant. Every receptor here comes from a human donor who was the organ donor for an intestinal transplant.

The rearrangement uses TRBV29-1 and TRBJ2-1; 8 nucleotides align to TRBD2. This CDR3 region has 15 residues. V was pared by 2 bases and J by 8 bases, with 11 bases of the junction left unmatched. From germline, CDR1 is SQVTM and CDR2 ANQGSEA. The CDR3 loop is CSVEFISGSSHEQFF. Written as DNA, the CDR3 is TGCAGCGTTGAATTCATCAGCGGGAGTAGCCATGAGCAGTTCTTC.

The rearrangement joins TRBV7-9 to TRBJ2-7; 7 positions agree with TRBD1. In germline, CDR1 is SEHNR, CDR2 FQNEAQ (reference sequence). This CDR3 is 15 amino acids long. With V trimmed by 5 bases and J by 6 bases, 13 bases remained unmatched. CDR3 sequence (DNA): TGTGCCAGCAGCCTCAACTACGGACAGGATACCGAGCAGTACTTC. It translates to CASSLNYGQDTEQYF.

This clone was seen once. The chain recombines TRBV10-2 with TRBJ2-1, with D possibly matching TRBD2 (5 bases). V shed 6 bases and J shed 2 bases, with 14 bases lying between them. This CDR3 is 15 amino acids long. Germline assignment: CDR1 WSHSY and CDR2 SAAADI. In DNA form, the CDR3 reads TGCGCCAGCAGGTCTGTCGGGGAACCCTACAATGAGCAGTTCTTC. Amino acids: CASRSVGEPYNEQFF.

This clone has just one count. V usage is TRBV6-5 and J usage is TRBJ1-1; unclear D gene. Trimming shortened V by 8 bases and J by 7 bases, and 17 bases separated the two germline ends. The CDR3 runs to 13 residues. CDR1 and CDR2 (germline): MNHEY, SVGAGI. CDR3: CASRMGPRGEAFF. CDR3 sequence (DNA): TGTGCCAGCCGTATGGGTCCCAGAGGTGAAGCTTTCTTT.

V and J are TRBV18 and TRBJ2-7; tentative D call: TRBD1 (5 bases). Germline loops: CDR1 KGHSH, CDR2 LQKENI. V was trimmed by 0 bases and J by 0 bases, leaving 15 bases between them. There are 17 residues in the CDR3. The CDR3 protein is CASSPPKATGSSYEQYF. CDR3 sequence (DNA): TGTGCCAGCTCACCACCTAAGGCTACAGGTAGCTCCTACGAGCAGTACTTC.

V gene TRBV4-1 combines with J gene TRBJ1-1; D gene uncertain. Germline V gene sequence: CDR1 MGHRA, CDR2 YSYEKL. V lost 6 bases, J lost 3 bases, and 17 bases lay in between. The CDR3 runs 15 residues. CDR3 region: CASRLDSSYDTEAFF. The CDR3 region has the DNA TGCGCCAGCAGGCTGGACTCTTCGTACGACACTGAAGCTTTCTTT.

The chain uses TRBV5-1 and TRBJ2-5; 8 bases agree with TRBD2. The CDR3 covers 15 residues. Germline lookup yields CDR1 SGHRS and CDR2 YFSETQ. V trimming: 2 bases; J trimming: 5 bases; junction bases outside the gene matches: 8. CDR3 nucleotide sequence: TGCGCCAGCAGCTTATTGGGACTAGTCAAGGAGACCCAGTACTTC. Its protein product is CASSLLGLVKETQYF.

The genes are TRBV5-1 and TRBJ1-2, with a weak D call TRBD1 (5 bases). The V end lost 4 bases, the J end lost 6 bases, and 10 bases lay between the germline ends. The CDR3 is made up of 12 amino acids. CDR1 SGHRS and CDR2 YFSETQ come from the germline V gene. CDR3 nucleotides: TGCGCCAGCAGCATGGTAGGGGATGGCTACACCTTC. It is translated as CASSMVGDGYTF. Supplemented by reference TRBV5-1 and TRBJ1-2, the full variable domain reads KAGVTQTPRYLIKTRGQQVTLSCSPISGHRSVSWYQQTPGQGLQFLFEYFSETQRNKGNFPGRFSGRQFSNSRSEMNVSTLELGDSALYLCASSMVGDGYTFGSGTRLTVV.

This chain's CDR3 is CSVGAGGTDTQYF. The CDR3 DNA reads TGCAGCGTCGGGGCAGGGGGCACAGATACGCAGTATTTT. The rearrangement links TRBV29-1 to TRBJ2-3, with D possibly matching TRBD1 (6 bases). Trimming took 6 bases from V and 1 from J, leaving 11 bases between them. The CDR3 consists of 13 residues. Per germline, CDR1 SQVTM and CDR2 ANQGSEA.

V usage is TRBV6-5 and J usage is TRBJ1-1, with no clear D. The CDR3 has 16 amino acids. Trimming left V 0 bases short and J 7 bases short, with 18 bases between. Germline CDR1 is MNHEY and CDR2 is SVGAGI. The CDR3 loop reads CASSYSRVDGNNEAFF. The CDR3 nucleotides are TGTGCCAGCAGTTACTCGAGGGTCGACGGGAATAATGAAGCTTTCTTT.

This chain uses TRBV12-5 with TRBJ2-1, with 7 bases lining up with TRBD2. CDR3 length: 18 amino acids. J gave up 0 bases and V 7 bases, and 15 bases lay outside the gene matches. CDR1 and CDR2 (germline): LGHNT, FRNRAP. For the CDR3, the DNA is TGTGCTAGTGCCCCTCCCAGCGGGACGTCGAGCTCCTACAATGAGCAGTTCTTC. As protein: CASAPPSGTSSSYNEQFF.

The chain recombines TRBV19 with TRBJ1-1, with 8 bases aligning to TRBD1. There are 14 residues in the CDR3. The V and J ends lost 5 bases and 8 bases, in that order; junction bases with no gene match: 10. CDR1 and CDR2 (germline): LNHDA, SQIVND (reference sequence). In DNA form, the CDR3 reads TGTGCCAGTAGTTTCCAGGGGGCAGGTCCCGAAGCTTTCTTT. Residues: CASSFQGAGPEAFF.

The chain carries TRBV11-1 and TRBJ2-3; 9 positions match TRBD1. This CDR3 spans 15 amino acids. Germline CDR1 and CDR2: SGHAT and FQDESV (reference sequence). Trimming took 0 bases from V and 6 from J; bases not matched to a gene: 4. The CDR3 protein is CASSLAQGAKDTQYF. CDR3 nucleotides: TGTGCCAGCAGCTTAGCACAGGGGGCTAAGGATACGCAGTATTTT.

V is TRBV5-1 and J is TRBJ1-2; D unresolved. Germline CDR1 is SGHRS and CDR2 is YFSETQ. CDR3 length: 13 residues. V was pared by 0 bases and J by 4 bases, with 7 bases between. The CDR3 region is CASSLGGGYGYTF. The DNA for the CDR3 is TGCGCCAGCAGCTTGGGGGGAGGCTATGGCTACACCTTC.

The V call is TRBV6-5, the J call TRBJ2-2, with no clear D. Looked up from germline, CDR1 is MNHEY and CDR2 is SVGAGI. The CDR3 is made up of 14 amino acids. The ends were cut back, 10 bases at V and 3 bases at J, with 15 bases in the middle. The CDR3 loop reads CATWTGPYTGELFF. CDR3 nucleotide sequence: TGTGCCACCTGGACCGGTCCCTACACCGGGGAGCTGTTTTTT.

The genes are TRBV5-1 and TRBJ2-7, with D perhaps matching TRBD2 (7 bases). Germline V gene lookup returns CDR1 SGHRS and CDR2 YFSETQ. V shed 4 bases and J shed 6 bases, with 14 bases lying between them. CDR3 length: 13 amino acids. The CDR3 sequence: CASSRGQRGEQYF. The CDR3 nucleotides read TGCGCCAGCAGCCGCGGACAGCGGGGCGAGCAGTACTTC.

The rearrangement uses TRBV11-2 and TRBJ1-2; D perhaps matches TRBD1 (6 bases). In germline, CDR1 is SGHAT, CDR2 FQNNGV. The CDR3 loop spans 13 amino acids. Trimming cost V 5 bases and J 4 bases, with 11 bases left between them. The chain's CDR3 is CASSPGGSYGYTF. The CDR3 bases are TGTGCCAGCAGCCCGGGGGGCAGCTATGGCTACACCTTC.

This clone has only a few counts. The chain is built from TRBV7-2 and TRBJ2-7, with unresolved D. V was clipped by 3 bases and J by 3 bases, with 9 bases between them. Looked up from germline, CDR1 is SGHTA and CDR2 is FQGNSA. The CDR3 consists of 13 residues. CDR3 nucleotide sequence: TGTGCCAGCAGCTTCGGCAGCTACTACGAGCAGTACTTC. Amino acid sequence: CASSFGSYYEQYF.

The J gene is TRBJ2-1, the V gene TRBV19; possibly TRBD1 for D (6 bases). Germline lookup yields CDR1 LNHDA and CDR2 SQIVND (reference sequence). The CDR3 is 15 amino acids. V lost 2 bases and J lost 4, with 12 bases in between. The CDR3 coding sequence is TGTGCCAGTAGTATATACAGGGCCATATACAATGAGCAGTTCTTC. It is translated as CASSIYRAIYNEQFF.

The chain has TRBV5-1 and TRBJ2-1; 7 nucleotides match TRBD1. This CDR3 has 18 residues. The J segment lost 5 bases and the V segment lost 4 bases, leaving 18 bases of the junction unmatched. Germline V lookup: CDR1 SGHRS, CDR2 YFSETQ. CDR3 amino acids: CASSMGNLGGQNDNEQFF. The CDR3 region has the DNA TGCGCCAGCAGCATGGGGAACCTTGGGGGACAGAACGACAATGAGCAGTTCTTC.

The chain joins TRBV7-9 to TRBJ2-5; D remains ambiguous. V was trimmed by 5 bases and J by 9 bases, leaving 13 bases between them. The CDR3 covers 12 residues. The V gene's germline CDR1 is SEHNR and CDR2 FQNEAQ (reference sequence). The CDR3 reads CASSPIRLAQYF. The CDR3, as DNA: TGTGCCAGCAGCCCGATACGGTTGGCCCAGTACTTC.

The chain combines TRBV5-1 with TRBJ2-7; no firm D call. Germline CDR1 is SGHRS and CDR2 is YFSETQ. The CDR3 loop spans 13 amino acids. V was shortened by 0 bases and J by 3 bases, with 7 bases between the two germline ends. The CDR3 DNA follows: TGCGCCAGCAGCTTGGAACGGAACTACGAGCAGTACTTC. Translated: CASSLERNYEQYF. Variable domain in full (rest from reference TRBV5-1 and TRBJ2-7): KAGVTQTPRYLIKTRGQQVTLSCSPISGHRSVSWYQQTPGQGLQFLFEYFSETQRNKGNFPGRFSGRQFSNSRSEMNVSTLELGDSALYLCASSLERNYEQYFGPGTRLTVT.

The rearrangement uses TRBV10-3 and TRBJ1-2, with D uncertain. The CDR3 totals 14 residues. Germline V CDR1 and CDR2: ENHRY, SYGVKD. V was trimmed by 6 bases and J by 6 bases, leaving 17 bases between them. This CDR3 is CAIRRFRKDHGYTF. DNA for the CDR3: TGTGCCATCAGGAGGTTCAGGAAGGACCATGGCTACACCTTC.

This clone came up a few times. The rearrangement uses TRBV18 and TRBJ1-3; D perhaps matches TRBD1 (6 bases). The CDR3 loop spans 17 amino acids. The germline V gene has CDR1 KGHSH and CDR2 LQKENI. V dropped 3 bases and J dropped 2 bases, with 17 bases sitting between them. The CDR3 loop reads CASSPRRRGSAGNTIYF. CDR3 sequence (DNA): TGTGCCAGCTCACCCCGAAGGAGGGGGTCTGCTGGAAACACCATATATTTT.